The text below deals with one TCR beta chain. Its antigen is unknown. Germline loops: CDR1 SGHRS, CDR2 YFSETQ. The CDR3 spans 16 residues. 5'RACE template switching with UMIs generated TCR beta cDNA. From the 5' RACE reads, TCRdb lists one entry per CDR3 protein and no DNA. This sample's clone table lists 350,000 to 450,000 distinct CDR3 sequences. This sample was included in a study of T cells expressing NK-cell markers. Overall study context: Serological testing identified seven of the eight sequenced donors as HCMV-seropositive and one as seronegative. General observations from the study: NKG2C+ dominant clonotypes from over five donors made up roughly 1.0-7.0% of CD8+ T cells. Once again these clonotypes came out on top in the CD3+CD56-NKG2C+ fraction of a handful of donors.

The sample consisted of blood T cells: a sorted CD56 or NKG2C T cell subset, CD4+ or CD8+ T cells, or bulk PBMC T cells (not recorded which). The V and J genes are TRBV5-1 and TRBJ2-5; the TCRdb call, TRBD1, lacks DNA for checking. The sequence came from a man between 18 and 69 years old in good health. The CDR3 sequence: CASSLDGTGGGETQYF. The whole variable domain, remainder taken from reference TRBV5-1 and TRBJ2-5, is KAGVTQTPRYLIKTRGQQVTLSCSPISGHRSVSWYQQTPGQGLQFLFEYFSETQRNKGNFPGRFSGRQFSNSRSEMNVSTLELGDSALYLCASSLDGTGGGETQYFGPGTRLLVL.